The 13 T cell receptor beta chains presented below share a single source sample, sequenced in a study of shared clonotypes between healthy human individuals. The table came from immunoSEQ multiplex PCR; TCRdb's copy has only in-frame clones and leaves some out. The table has over a million clones, about 98% seen once. Sequencing was done on a sample of naive CD4+ T cells sorted from blood. Subset specified: CD45RA+ positively selected. These receptors were collected from a young man in good health.

The CDR3 spells CASSLGGLAGDVWNEQFF. The CDR3 DNA sequence: TGTGCCAGCAGCTTAGGAGGACTAGCGGGAGACGTTTGGAATGAGCAGTTCTTC. The chain has TRBV7-9 and TRBJ2-1; 13 bases match TRBD2. This CDR3 has 18 residues. The germline CDR1 and CDR2 sequences are SEHNR and FQNEAQ (reference sequence). The V and J ends lost 1 base and 7 bases, in that order; junction bases with no gene match: 10.

CDR3 sequence (DNA): TGTGCCAGCAGTGAAGGACCTGGCGGCAATCAGCCCCAGCATTTT. Protein sequence: CASSEGPGGNQPQHF. The chain combines TRBV6-1 with TRBJ1-5, with D unclear. The CDR3 loop spans 15 amino acids. Germline loops: CDR1 MNHNS, CDR2 SASEGT. V gave up 1 base and J gave up 2 bases, with 9 bases separating them.

The chain joins TRBV5-4 to TRBJ1-1; D may be TRBD1 (5 bases). The CDR3 runs 14 residues. From germline, CDR1 is SGHNT and CDR2 YYREEE (reference sequence). V was trimmed by 4 bases and J by 0 bases, leaving 10 bases between them. The CDR3 region has the DNA TGTGCCAGCAGCAAGTGGACACTGAACACTGAAGCTTTCTTT. Translation gives CASSKWTLNTEAFF.

The rearrangement links TRBV5-1 to TRBJ2-3; the match to TRBD2 covers 7 bases. Germline lookup yields CDR1 SGHRS and CDR2 YFSETQ. V lost 0 bases and J lost 4; bases outside the gene matches: 5. The CDR3 has 15 residues. The CDR3 loop reads CASSLGRETADTQYF. DNA for the CDR3: TGCGCCAGCAGCTTGGGGCGGGAGACCGCAGATACGCAGTATTTT.

The chain joins TRBV6-6 to TRBJ1-1, with D possibly being TRBD1 (5 bases). V was cut by 0 bases and J by 4 bases, with 12 bases left in between. The CDR3 spans 15 residues. Germline V CDR1 and CDR2: MNHNY, SVGAGI (reference sequence). CDR3 protein: CASSYSTAPFTEAFF. The CDR3 nucleotides read TGTGCCAGCAGTTACTCGACAGCACCGTTCACTGAAGCTTTCTTT.

This sequence joins TRBV5-6 and TRBJ2-1; the D is unclear. Trimming cost V 2 bases and J 6 bases, with 18 bases left between them. CDR3 size: 16 residues. Looked up from germline, CDR1 is SGHDT and CDR2 is YYEEEE. The CDR3, as DNA: TGTGCCAGCAGCTTTTATTCGGGTCAGATTATCAATGAGCAGTTCTTC. Protein sequence: CASSFYSGQIINEQFF.

V usage is TRBV29-1 and J usage is TRBJ1-1; D unresolved. The CDR3 consists of 14 residues. V lost 2 bases to trimming and J lost 4 bases, with 14 bases between them. Germline CDR1 reads SQVTM; CDR2 reads ANQGSEA. In DNA, the CDR3 is TGCAGCGTTGAACGCTCCTGGGGTTTCACTGAAGCTTTCTTT. Translated, it gives CSVERSWGFTEAFF.

The chain recombines TRBV30 with TRBJ2-2, with a weak D call TRBD2 (6 bases). The CDR3 length is 17 residues. Germline V lookup: CDR1 GTSNPN, CDR2 SVGIG (reference sequence). V was cut by 0 bases and J by 0 bases, with 14 bases left in between. This CDR3 reads CAWSVSLGTPNTGELFF. The CDR3 coding sequence is TGTGCCTGGAGTGTTTCATTGGGGACTCCGAACACCGGGGAGCTGTTTTTT.

The V call is TRBV14, the J call TRBJ2-7, with D possibly being TRBD1 (5 bases). The CDR3 runs 14 residues. V lost 0 bases and J lost 2, with 8 bases in between. Germline lookup yields CDR1 SGHDN and CDR2 FVKESK. DNA for the CDR3: TGTGCCAGCAGCCAAGATATAGGGGCCTACGAGCAGTACTTC. It specifies CASSQDIGAYEQYF. The full variable domain, in which reference TRBV14 and TRBJ2-7 provide the parts outside the CDR3, is EAGVTQFPSHSVIEKGQTVTLRCDPISGHDNLYWYRRVMGKEIKFLLHFVKESKQDESGMPNNRFLAERTGGTYSTLKVQPAELEDSGVYFCASSQDIGAYEQYFGPGTRLTVT.

This sequence joins TRBV28 and TRBJ2-3; TRBD2 matches at 9 bases. The V gene end was trimmed by 1 base and the J gene end by 2 bases; junction bases not matched to a gene: 13. The CDR3 extends over 19 amino acids. From germline, CDR1 is MDHEN and CDR2 SYDVKM. The DNA for the CDR3 is TGTGCCAGCAGTTTATACTGGCCTCAGGCTAGCGGGACCACAGATACGCAGTATTTT. Translated, it gives CASSLYWPQASGTTDTQYF.

The chain joins TRBV19 to TRBJ1-1; unclear D gene. Germline V gives CDR1 LNHDA, CDR2 SQIVND (reference sequence). V was pared by 6 bases and J by 5 bases, with 13 bases between. This CDR3 is built from 13 residues. CDR3: CASRPGSGTEAFF. The CDR3 DNA follows: TGTGCCAGTAGACCGGGTTCGGGTACTGAAGCTTTCTTT.

J is TRBJ2-7 and V is TRBV15; TRBD2 might be the D (6 bases). Looked up from germline, CDR1 is LNHNV and CDR2 is YYDKDF (reference sequence). V was shortened by 1 base and J by 2 bases, with 12 bases between the two germline ends. The CDR3 loop spans 15 amino acids. CDR3 amino acids: CATSRVGGGTYEQYF. The CDR3 bases are TGTGCCACCAGCAGAGTTGGGGGAGGAACCTACGAGCAGTACTTC. Based on the CDR3 plus reference TRBV15 and TRBJ2-7, the full variable domain is DAMVIQNPRYQVTQFGKPVTLSCSQTLNHNVMYWYQQKSSQAPKLLFHYYDKDFNNEADTPDNFQSRRPNTSFCFLDIRSPGLGDTAMYLCATSRVGGGTYEQYFGPGTRLTVT.

This sequence joins TRBV19 and TRBJ2-2; the match to TRBD1 covers 10 bases. This CDR3 contains 16 residues. After removal of 4 bases from V and 5 bases from J, the junction contained 7 bases not matched to a gene. Germline V gene lookup returns CDR1 LNHDA and CDR2 SQIVND (reference sequence). The CDR3 loop is CASSRRQGARTGELFF. The CDR3 DNA sequence: TGTGCCAGTAGTAGGCGACAGGGGGCACGAACCGGGGAGCTGTTTTTT.